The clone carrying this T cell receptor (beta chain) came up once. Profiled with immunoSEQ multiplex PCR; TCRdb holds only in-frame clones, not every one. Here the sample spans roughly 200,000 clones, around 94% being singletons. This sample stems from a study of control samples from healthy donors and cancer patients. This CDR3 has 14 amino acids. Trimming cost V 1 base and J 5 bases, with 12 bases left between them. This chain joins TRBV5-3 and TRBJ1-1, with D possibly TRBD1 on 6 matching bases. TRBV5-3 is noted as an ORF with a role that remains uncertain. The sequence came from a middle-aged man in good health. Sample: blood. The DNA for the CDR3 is TGTGCCAGAAGCTTGAACAGGGTCGGAACTGAAGCTTTCTTT. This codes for CARSLNRVGTEAFF.